A single sample is the source of the 5 T cell receptor beta chains below, sequenced in a study of control samples from healthy donors and cancer patients. Generated by immunoSEQ multiplex PCR, the TCRdb table keeps only in-frame clones and is missing some. The sample includes approximately 40,000 clones, about 94% seen only once; the top ten take 3% to 4.5%. Sequencing was performed on blood. The receptors were sampled from a woman aged 45-60 years in good health.

The chain uses TRBV7-3 and TRBJ2-3; D is perhaps TRBD2 (6 bases). In germline, CDR1 is SGHTA, CDR2 FQGTGA. Between the trimmed V and J ends, which lost 5 bases and 1 base, there was a span of 10 bases. CDR3 size: 14 residues. The CDR3 nucleotides read TGTGCCAGCAGCCGGGACTCCCGCACAGATACGCAGTATTTT. This sequence encodes CASSRDSRTDTQYF.

V is TRBV30 and J is TRBJ2-1; 9 nucleotides match TRBD2. The CDR3 runs 14 residues. Germline CDR1 reads GTSNPN; CDR2 reads SVGIG (reference sequence). V dropped 2 bases and J dropped 6; count of bases not matched to a gene: 5. This chain's CDR3 is CAWSRAGGPNEQFF. In DNA, the CDR3 is TGTGCCTGGAGTAGAGCGGGGGGCCCCAATGAGCAGTTCTTC.

The chain joins TRBV18 to TRBJ1-5; 10 bases agree with TRBD1. Germline loops: CDR1 KGHSH, CDR2 LQKENI. Trimming took 5 bases from V and 7 from J; bases not matched to a gene: 17. The CDR3 is 18 residues long. This chain's CDR3 is CASSIASSTGGGTQPQHF. As DNA, the CDR3 is TGTGCCAGCTCAATAGCCTCCTCGACAGGGGGCGGCACGCAGCCCCAGCATTTT.

The CDR3 DNA reads as TGTGCCAGCAGCTTGGCAGGGTCGGGTAGCAATCAGCCCCAGCATTTT. This codes for CASSLAGSGSNQPQHF. V usage is TRBV5-6 and J usage is TRBJ1-5; D is perhaps TRBD1 (5 bases). V lost 0 bases to trimming and J lost 0 bases, with 10 bases between them. Germline V lookup: CDR1 SGHDT, CDR2 YYEEEE. This CDR3 has 16 amino acids.

The chain recombines TRBV5-5 with TRBJ1-3; D is uncertain. The CDR3 length is 15 residues. The V end lost 0 bases, the J end lost 0 bases, and 7 bases lay between the germline ends. Looked up from germline, CDR1 is SGHKS and CDR2 is YYEKEE (reference sequence). CDR3 residues: CASSLVGSSGNTIYF. In DNA form, the CDR3 reads TGTGCCAGCAGCTTGGTGGGCAGCTCTGGAAACACCATATATTTT.